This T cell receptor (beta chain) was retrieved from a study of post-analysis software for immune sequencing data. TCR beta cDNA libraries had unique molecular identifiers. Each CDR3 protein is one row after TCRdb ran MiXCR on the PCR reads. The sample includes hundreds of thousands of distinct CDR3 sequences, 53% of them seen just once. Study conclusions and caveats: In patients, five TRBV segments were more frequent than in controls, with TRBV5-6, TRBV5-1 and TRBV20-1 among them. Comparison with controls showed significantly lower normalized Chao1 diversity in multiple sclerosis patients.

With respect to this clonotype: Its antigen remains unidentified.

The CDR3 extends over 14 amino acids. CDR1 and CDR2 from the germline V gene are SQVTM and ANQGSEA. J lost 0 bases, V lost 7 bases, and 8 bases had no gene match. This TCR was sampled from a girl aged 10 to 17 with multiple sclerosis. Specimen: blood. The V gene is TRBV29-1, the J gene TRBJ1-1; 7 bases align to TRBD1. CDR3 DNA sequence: TGCAGCGCTAGGGGACAGACCATGAACACTGAAGCTTTCTTT. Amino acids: CSARGQTMNTEAFF.